These T cell receptor beta chains were read from a single sample in a study of early T cells in non-severe SARS-CoV-2 infection. TCRdb itself ran the 5' RACE reads through MiXCR, one entry per CDR3 protein. The data hold 30,000 to 35,000 distinct CDR3 sequences, with around 4.1% observed a single time. Material for sequencing was whole blood. The receptors come from an adult who was a healthcare worker with PCR-confirmed SARS-CoV-2 infection or an uninfected control (not recorded which). The CDR3 runs from the conserved cysteine through the conserved F or W. A D gene is named only where the DNA matches it firmly. The size entry is marked missing in some rows and otherwise reads once, few, many or a size class.

D: NA; size: many; V: TRBV7-9; J: TRBJ1-5; DNA: TGTGCCAGCAGCGGGCCAGGCGGGAGGAGCAATCAGCCCCAGCATTTT; CDR3: CASSGPGGRSNQPQHF
D: NA; size: many; V: TRBV28; J: TRBJ2-1; DNA: TGTGCCAGCAGCCCCCTGTCGGGCCCAGGATCCTACAATGAGCAGTTCTTC; CDR3: CASSPLSGPGSYNEQFF
D: TRBD1; size: many; V: TRBV28; J: TRBJ2-6; DNA: TGTGCCAGCAGTCTTAGGGGGCTTGGGGCCAACGTCCTGACTTTC; CDR3: CASSLRGLGANVLTF
D: NA; size: few; V: TRBV19; J: TRBJ2-1; DNA: TGTGCCAGTTTGCCTACACATAGGGTGTACAATGAGCAGTTCTTC; CDR3: CASLPTHRVYNEQFF
D: TRBD1; size: many; V: TRBV15; J: TRBJ1-2; DNA: TGTGCCACCAGCAGAGATCTCGAGGGGGCCGGCTATGGCTACACCTTC; CDR3: CATSRDLEGAGYGYTF
D: NA; size: many; V: TRBV5-6; J: TRBJ2-7; DNA: TGTGCCAGCAGCTACGGCCCCACCGAGCAGTACTTC; CDR3: CASSYGPTEQYF
D: TRBD2; size: many; V: TRBV20-1; J: TRBJ2-7; DNA: TGCAGTGCTCCCAGCGGGGCCCACGAGCAGTACTTC; CDR3: CSAPSGAHEQYF
D: NA; size: many; V: TRBV2; J: TRBJ2-6; DNA: TGTGCCAGCAGGGGGGACTCTGGGGCCAACGTCCTGACTTTC; CDR3: CASRGDSGANVLTF
D: NA; size: many; V: TRBV4-1; J: TRBJ2-1; DNA: TGCGCCAGCAGCCTGAGTGGGGGCGACGAGCAGTTCTTC; CDR3: CASSLSGGDEQFF
D: NA; size: few; V: TRBV14; J: TRBJ2-7; DNA: TGTGCCAGCAGCCAAGAAGGGCAGGGAGGCTCCTACGAGCAGTACTTC; CDR3: CASSQEGQGGSYEQYF
D: NA; size: many; V: TRBV7-2; J: TRBJ1-1; DNA: TGTGCCAGCAGCTTTGGACAGACGAACACTGAAGCTTTCTTT; CDR3: CASSFGQTNTEAFF
D: TRBD2; size: NA; V: TRBV9; J: TRBJ2-3; DNA: TGTGCCAGCAGCTTCGGACTAGCTAGCACAGATACGCAGTATTTT; CDR3: CASSFGLASTDTQYF
D: TRBD2; size: many; V: TRBV29-1; J: TRBJ2-5; DNA: TGCAGCGTTGAAGAACTAGCGGGAGGTTTAGAGACCCAGTACTTC; CDR3: CSVEELAGGLETQYF
D: TRBD1; size: many; V: TRBV7-9; J: TRBJ2-6; DNA: TGTGCCAGCAGCCCCCGGACAGGGGGCTCTGGGGCCAACGTCCTGACTTTC; CDR3: CASSPRTGGSGANVLTF
D: NA; size: few; V: TRBV5-1; J: TRBJ2-5; DNA: TGCGCCAGCAGACCCCTTCTTCAAGAGACCCAGTACTTC; CDR3: CASRPLLQETQYF
D: NA; size: medium-sized; V: TRBV6-2/TRBV6-3; J: TRBJ2-1; DNA: TGTGCCAGCAGTTATCCGGGTGAGCAGTTCTTC; CDR3: CASSYPGEQFF
D: NA; size: many; V: TRBV5-1; J: TRBJ2-2; DNA: TGCGCCAGCAGCTTGAGTGGTGGTGGAGGTATCGGCACCGGGGAGCTGTTTTTT; CDR3: CASSLSGGGGIGTGELFF